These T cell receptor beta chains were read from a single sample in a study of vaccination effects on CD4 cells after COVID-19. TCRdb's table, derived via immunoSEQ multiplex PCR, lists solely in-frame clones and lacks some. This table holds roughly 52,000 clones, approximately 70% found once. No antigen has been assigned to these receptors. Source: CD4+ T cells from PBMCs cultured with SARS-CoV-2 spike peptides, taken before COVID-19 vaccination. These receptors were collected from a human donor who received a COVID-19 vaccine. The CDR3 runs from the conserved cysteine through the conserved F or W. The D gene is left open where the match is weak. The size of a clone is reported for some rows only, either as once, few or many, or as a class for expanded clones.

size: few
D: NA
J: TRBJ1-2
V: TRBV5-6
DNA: TGTGCCAGCAGCGTCGAAGCAGGGGCTAACTATGGCTACACCTTC
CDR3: CASSVEAGANYGYTF

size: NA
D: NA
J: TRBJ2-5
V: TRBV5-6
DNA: TGTGCCAGCAGCTTGAAAGAGACCCAGTACTTC
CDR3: CASSLKETQYF

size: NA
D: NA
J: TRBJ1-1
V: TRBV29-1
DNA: TGCAGCGTTGAAGACACAGTGGGAACCCTAGGTGAGGTCACTGAAGCTTTCTTT
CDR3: CSVEDTVGTLGEVTEAFF

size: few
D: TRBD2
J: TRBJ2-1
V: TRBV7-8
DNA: TGTGCCAGCAGCGCGACTAGCGGGAGGGGGAATGAGCAGTTCTTC
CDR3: CASSATSGRGNEQFF

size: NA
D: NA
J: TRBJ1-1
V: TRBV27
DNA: TGTGCCAGCAGTCCATTTCCCTATAGGGCTTTCTTT
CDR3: CASSPFPYRAFF

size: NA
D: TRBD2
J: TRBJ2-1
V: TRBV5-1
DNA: TGCGCCAGCAGCCAACTAGCGGGGGGCCTCAAAGGGGAATACAATGAGCAGTTCTTC
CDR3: CASSQLAGGLKGEYNEQFF

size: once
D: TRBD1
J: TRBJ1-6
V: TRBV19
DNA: TGTGCCAGTAATCAACAGGGGGCCGAGGGGTCACCCCTCCACTTT
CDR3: CASNQQGAEGSPLHF

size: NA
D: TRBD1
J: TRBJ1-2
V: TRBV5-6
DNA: TGTGCCAGCAGCTTTTGGGACAGGAAATTCCGTGGCTACACCTTC
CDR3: CASSFWDRKFRGYTF

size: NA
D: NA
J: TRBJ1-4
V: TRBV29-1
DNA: TGCAGCGTTCGTCCAGGGTCTAATGAAAAACTGTTTTTT
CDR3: CSVRPGSNEKLFF

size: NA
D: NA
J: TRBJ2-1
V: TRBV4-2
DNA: TGTGCCAGCAGCCAAAGCCTTGGGCAGGCTACGTACAATGAGCAGTTCTTC
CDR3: CASSQSLGQATYNEQFF

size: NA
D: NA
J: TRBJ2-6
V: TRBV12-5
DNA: TGTGCTAGTGGTTTGGTATCCTGGGTTTCGGGCCCCCTCTCTGGGGCCAACGTCCTGACTTTC
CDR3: CASGLVSWVSGPLSGANVLTF

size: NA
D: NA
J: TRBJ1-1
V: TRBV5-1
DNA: TGCGCCAGCGGTGGGGGGAACACTGAAGCTTTCTTT
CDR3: CASGGGNTEAFF

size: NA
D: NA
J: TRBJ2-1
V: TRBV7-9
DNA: TGTGCCAGCAGCACTGGACTTTATAAGCAGTTCTTC
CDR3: CASSTGLYKQFF

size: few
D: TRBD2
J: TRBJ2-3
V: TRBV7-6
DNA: TGTGCCAGCAGCTTAGGGCCTAGCGGATACACAGATACGCAGTATTTT
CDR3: CASSLGPSGYTDTQYF

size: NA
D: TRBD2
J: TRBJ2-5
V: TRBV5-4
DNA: TGTGCCAGCAGCTTGTTACCGGGAGGGGTGATGGAGACCCAGTACTTC
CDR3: CASSLLPGGVMETQYF

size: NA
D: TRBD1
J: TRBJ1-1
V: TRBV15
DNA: TGTGCCACCAGCAGAGAGAGGTACAGGGGGAACACTGAAGCTTTCTTT
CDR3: CATSRERYRGNTEAFF

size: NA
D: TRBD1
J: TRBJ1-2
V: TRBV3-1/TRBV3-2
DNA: TGTGCCAGCAGCCAAGATCAGGGGGCTGGCTACACCTTC
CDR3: CASSQDQGAGYTF

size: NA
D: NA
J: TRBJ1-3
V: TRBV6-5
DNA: TGTGCCAGCAGTTACAAATCATTTACCACGGACACCATATATTTT
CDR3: CASSYKSFTTDTIYF

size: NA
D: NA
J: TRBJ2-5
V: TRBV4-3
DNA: TGCGCCAGCAGCCAAGATTGGTTGGGGAAGACCCAGTACTTC
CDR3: CASSQDWLGKTQYF

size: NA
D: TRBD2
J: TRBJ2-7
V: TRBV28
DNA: TGTGCCAGCAGAGCCGGGACTAGCGACTCCTACGAGCAGTACTTC
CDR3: CASRAGTSDSYEQYF

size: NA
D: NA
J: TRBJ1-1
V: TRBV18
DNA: TGTGCCAGCTCACCAGGGTCCCAGGGTGAAGCTTTCTTT
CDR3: CASSPGSQGEAFF

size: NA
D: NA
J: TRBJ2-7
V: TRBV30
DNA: TGTGCCTGGAGTGTACCGGGGCGCATTTCCTACGAGCAGTACTTC
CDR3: CAWSVPGRISYEQYF

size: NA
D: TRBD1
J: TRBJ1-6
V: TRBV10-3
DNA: TGTGCCATCAGGTCCGGGACAGGGGTAAATTCACCCCTCCACTTT
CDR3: CAIRSGTGVNSPLHF

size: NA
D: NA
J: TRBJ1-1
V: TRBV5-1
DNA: TGCGCCAGCAGCGCCGACCCGGGGGGCGGCACTGAAGCTTTCTTT
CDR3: CASSADPGGGTEAFF

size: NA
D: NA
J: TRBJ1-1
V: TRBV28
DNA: TGTGCCAGCAAGGAGGCTGGGACTGAAGCTTTCTTT
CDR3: CASKEAGTEAFF

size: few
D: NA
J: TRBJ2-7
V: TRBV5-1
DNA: TGCGCCAGCAGCTTGTCGGCAGGACACTACGAGCAGTACTTC
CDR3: CASSLSAGHYEQYF

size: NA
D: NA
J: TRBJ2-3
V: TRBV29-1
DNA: TGCAGCGTTGAAGAACTCTTTAGGGGCACAGATACGCAGTATTTT
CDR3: CSVEELFRGTDTQYF

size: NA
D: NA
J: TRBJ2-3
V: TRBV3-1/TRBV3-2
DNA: TGTGCCAGCAGCCCCATTTATAACGCAGATACGCAGTATTTT
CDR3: CASSPIYNADTQYF

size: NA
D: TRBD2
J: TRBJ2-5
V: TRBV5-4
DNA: TGTGCCAGCAGCTTGGGGGGAGGGGCCAGAAAGACCCAGTACTTC
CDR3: CASSLGGGARKTQYF

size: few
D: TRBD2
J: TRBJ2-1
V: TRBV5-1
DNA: TGCGCCAGCAGCTTCGAACGCGGGAGTGTCGATGAGCAGTTCTTC
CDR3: CASSFERGSVDEQFF

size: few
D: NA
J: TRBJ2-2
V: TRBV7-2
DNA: TGTGCCAGCAGCTTATCGGGAACGAACACCGGGGAGCTGTTTTTT
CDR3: CASSLSGTNTGELFF

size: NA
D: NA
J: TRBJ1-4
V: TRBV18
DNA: TGTGCCAGCTCACCGGGGGTGGCCCGAATGGGGGAACTGTTTTTT
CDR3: CASSPGVARMGELFF

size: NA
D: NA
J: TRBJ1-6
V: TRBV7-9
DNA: TGTGCCAGCAGCTCCCTGGAGTCTAACTATAATTCACCCCTCCACTTT
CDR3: CASSSLESNYNSPLHF

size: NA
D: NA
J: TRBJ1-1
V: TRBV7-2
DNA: TGTGCCAGCAGCTTAAGGTGGGCGAACACTGAAGCTTTCTTT
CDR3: CASSLRWANTEAFF

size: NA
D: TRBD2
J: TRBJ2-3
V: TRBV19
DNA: TGTGCCAGTACAGGCGGGGGGGCCAGAGATACGCAGTATTTT
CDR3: CASTGGGARDTQYF

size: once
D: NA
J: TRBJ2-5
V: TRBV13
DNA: TGTGCCAGCAGCAGAGATAAGGCAGGTTATCAAGAGACCCAGTACTTC
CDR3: CASSRDKAGYQETQYF

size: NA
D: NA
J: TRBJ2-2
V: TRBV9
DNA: TGTGCCAGCAGCGTAGGAGTCTTGAACACCGGGGAGCTGTTTTTT
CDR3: CASSVGVLNTGELFF

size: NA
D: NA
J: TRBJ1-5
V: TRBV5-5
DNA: TGTGCCAGCAGCTCCGGGACTGTGGGCGGCAATCAGCCCCAGCATTTT
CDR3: CASSSGTVGGNQPQHF

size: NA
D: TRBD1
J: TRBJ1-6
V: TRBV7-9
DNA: TGTGCCAGCAACTCCGGGACAGGGTTTTCACCCCTCCACTTT
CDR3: CASNSGTGFSPLHF

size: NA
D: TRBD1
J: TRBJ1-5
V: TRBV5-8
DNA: TGTGCCAGCAGCTCGACGGGACAGATGGGCAATCAGCCCCAGCATTTT
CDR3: CASSSTGQMGNQPQHF

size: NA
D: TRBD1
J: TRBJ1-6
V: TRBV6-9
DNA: TGTGCCAGCAGATACACAGGGGGACATTCACCCCTCCACTTT
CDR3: CASRYTGGHSPLHF

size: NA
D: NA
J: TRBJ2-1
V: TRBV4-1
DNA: TGCGCCAGCAGCCAAGAAGGGTGGGGAAGAGGGGGACACTACAATGAGCAGTTCTTC
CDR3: CASSQEGWGRGGHYNEQFF

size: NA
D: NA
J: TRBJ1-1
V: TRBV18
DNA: TGTGCCAGCTCACCAAACCAGATGAACACTGAAGCTTTCTTT
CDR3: CASSPNQMNTEAFF

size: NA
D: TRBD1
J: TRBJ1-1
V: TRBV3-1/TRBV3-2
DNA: TGTGCCAGCAGGTGGGGACAGGCGAACACTGAAGCTTTCTTT
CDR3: CASRWGQANTEAFF

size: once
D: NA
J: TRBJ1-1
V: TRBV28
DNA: TGTGCCAGCACCCTCCCGAGTAGGAGCCAAGCTTTCTTT
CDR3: CASTLPSRSQAFF

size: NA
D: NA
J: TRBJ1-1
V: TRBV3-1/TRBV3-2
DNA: TGTGCCAGCAGCCATCGCCTTCTAACGAAGGGGACTGAAGCTTTCTTT
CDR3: CASSHRLLTKGTEAFF

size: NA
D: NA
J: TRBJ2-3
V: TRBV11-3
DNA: TGTGCCAGCAGCAACCCGTTAGCGGAAGACAACACAGATACGCAGTATTTT
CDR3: CASSNPLAEDNTDTQYF

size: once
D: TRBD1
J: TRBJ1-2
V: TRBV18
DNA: TGTGCCAGCTCACCGCGGACAGGGGCCTATGGCTACACCTTC
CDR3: CASSPRTGAYGYTF

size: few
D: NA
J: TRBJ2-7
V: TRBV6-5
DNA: TGTGCCAGCAGTCCCGGTGGGGGGTACGAGCAGTACTTC
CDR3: CASSPGGGYEQYF

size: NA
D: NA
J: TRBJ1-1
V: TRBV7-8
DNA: TGTGCCAGCAGCTTAAGGGGGGGGACACGGGCTTTCTTT
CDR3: CASSLRGGTRAFF

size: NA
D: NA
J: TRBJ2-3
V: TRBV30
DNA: TGTGCCTGGAGTGTACGAGCGGCTACGCAGTATTTT
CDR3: CAWSVRAATQYF

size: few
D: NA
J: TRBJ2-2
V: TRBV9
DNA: TGTGCCAGCAGCGCCGGGGGAGTGAACACCGGGGAGCTGTTTTTT
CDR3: CASSAGGVNTGELFF

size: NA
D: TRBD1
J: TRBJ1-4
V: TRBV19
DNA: TGTGCCAGTGCCTTGAGGAGAGGACAGGGGCATGAAAAACTGTTTTTT
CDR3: CASALRRGQGHEKLFF

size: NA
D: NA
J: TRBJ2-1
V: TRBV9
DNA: TGTGCCAGCAGCGTAGGGCGTTACAATGAGCAGTTCTTC
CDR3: CASSVGRYNEQFF

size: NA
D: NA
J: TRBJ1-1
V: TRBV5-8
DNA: TGTGCCAGCAGCTTGGAAGACGGGAACACTGAAGCTTTCTTT
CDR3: CASSLEDGNTEAFF

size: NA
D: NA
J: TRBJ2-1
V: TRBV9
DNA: TGTGCCAGCAGCGTAGCAGAGGCGACCTACAATGAGCAGTTCTTC
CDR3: CASSVAEATYNEQFF